One sample yielded the 5 T cell receptor beta chains listed below, sequenced in a study of response to subunit inactivated influenza vaccine (dated by TCRdb to 2016 to 2019). Libraries were constructed by RT-PCR. The data were produced on an Illumina HiSeq 2500. The raw public data were reprocessed by TCRdb itself: fastp quality trimming at Q25, MiXCR clonotype calling, in-frame beta chains only. Each entry is one CDR3 protein sequence, shown with its most common DNA and genes. The sample table lists approximately 680,000 distinct CDR3 sequences, 15% to 17% of them with a count of one. Of the sample, more than 9% falls within the top ten clones. Sequenced here: PBMCs from blood, sampled 11 to 12 days after vaccination. These receptors were collected from a man aged 45 to 65 who received an inactivated influenza vaccine. Donor details come from another sample of the same person, matched by shared clones.

The sample holds a few counts of this clonotype. The rearrangement links TRBV4-1 to TRBJ2-1, with TRBD2 matching 14 bases. Trimming took 1 base from V and 0 from J; bases not matched to a gene: 2. CDR1 is MGHRA, CDR2 YSYEKL, per germline. This CDR3 has 18 amino acids. The DNA for the CDR3 is TGCGCCAGCAGCCAAGGGACTAGCGGGGGGAGCTCCTACAATGAGCAGTTCTTC. Amino acids: CASSQGTSGGSSYNEQFF.

V is TRBV10-3 and J is TRBJ1-1; D remains ambiguous. The CDR3 length is 13 residues. The germline V and J ends were trimmed by 5 bases and 4 bases, with 11 bases remaining between them. Germline loops: CDR1 ENHRY, CDR2 SYGVKD. CDR3 protein: CAISSTVTTEAFF. CDR3 in DNA: TGTGCCATCAGTTCTACAGTTACCACTGAAGCTTTCTTT.

The chain uses TRBV10-3 and TRBJ1-1, with 7 bases fitting TRBD1. Germline CDR1 and CDR2: ENHRY and SYGVKD. The CDR3 is 14 amino acids. V lost 5 bases to trimming and J lost 3 bases; unmatched junction nucleotides: 6. The CDR3 is CAISQTGRDTEAFF. For the CDR3, the DNA is TGTGCCATCAGTCAGACAGGGAGGGACACTGAAGCTTTCTTT.

This clonotype has more than one count but fewer than ten. V and J are TRBV10-3 and TRBJ2-1, with D perhaps TRBD2 (6 bases). The V gene's germline CDR1 is ENHRY and CDR2 SYGVKD. Trimming took 3 bases from V and 1 from J, leaving 13 bases between them. The CDR3 totals 16 residues. The CDR3 is CAISEGGTISYNEQFF. The CDR3, as DNA: TGTGCCATCAGTGAAGGCGGGACGATATCCTACAATGAGCAGTTCTTC.

This clonotype came up a few times. The chain uses TRBV7-9 and TRBJ1-2; TRBD1 agrees at 9 bases. The CDR3 runs to 16 residues. V dropped 5 bases and J dropped 5; count of bases not matched to a gene: 12. The germline V gene encodes CDR1 SEHNR and CDR2 FQNEAQ (reference sequence). This CDR3 is CASSSSGTGNSYGYTF. The CDR3 DNA reads as TGTGCCAGCAGCAGCTCCGGGACAGGGAATTCATATGGCTACACCTTC.